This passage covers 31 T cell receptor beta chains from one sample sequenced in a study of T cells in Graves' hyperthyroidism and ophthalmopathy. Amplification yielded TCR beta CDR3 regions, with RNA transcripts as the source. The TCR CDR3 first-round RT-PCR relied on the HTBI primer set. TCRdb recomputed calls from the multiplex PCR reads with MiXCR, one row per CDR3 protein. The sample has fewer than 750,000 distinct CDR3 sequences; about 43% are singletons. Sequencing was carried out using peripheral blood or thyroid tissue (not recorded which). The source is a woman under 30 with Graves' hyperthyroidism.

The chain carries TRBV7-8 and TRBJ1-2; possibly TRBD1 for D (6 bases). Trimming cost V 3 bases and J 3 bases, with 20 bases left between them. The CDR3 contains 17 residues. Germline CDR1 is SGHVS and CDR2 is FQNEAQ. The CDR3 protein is CASSLEPHAGDDYGYTF. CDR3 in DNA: TGTGCCAGCAGCTTGGAACCCCACGCAGGGGACGACTATGGCTACACCTTC.

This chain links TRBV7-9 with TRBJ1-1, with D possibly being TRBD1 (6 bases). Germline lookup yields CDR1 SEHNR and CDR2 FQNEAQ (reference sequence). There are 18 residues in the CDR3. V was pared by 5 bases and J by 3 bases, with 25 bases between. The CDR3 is CASSPYGGASGYDTEAFF. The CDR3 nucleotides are TGTGCCAGCAGCCCTTATGGGGGGGCTAGCGGATACGACACTGAAGCTTTCTTT.

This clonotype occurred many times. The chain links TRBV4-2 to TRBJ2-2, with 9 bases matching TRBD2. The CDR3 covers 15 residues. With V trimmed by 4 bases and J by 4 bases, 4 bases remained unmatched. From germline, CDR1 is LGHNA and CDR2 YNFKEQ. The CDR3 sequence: CASSRPTSGTGELFF. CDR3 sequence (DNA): TGTGCCAGCAGCCGACCGACTAGCGGCACCGGGGAGCTGTTTTTT.

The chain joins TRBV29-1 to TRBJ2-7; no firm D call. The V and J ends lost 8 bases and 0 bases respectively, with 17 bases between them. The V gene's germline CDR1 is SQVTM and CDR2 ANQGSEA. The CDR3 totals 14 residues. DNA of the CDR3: TGCAGCTTAGTATGGCTCGGAAGCTCCTACGAGCAGTACTTC. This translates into CSLVWLGSSYEQYF.

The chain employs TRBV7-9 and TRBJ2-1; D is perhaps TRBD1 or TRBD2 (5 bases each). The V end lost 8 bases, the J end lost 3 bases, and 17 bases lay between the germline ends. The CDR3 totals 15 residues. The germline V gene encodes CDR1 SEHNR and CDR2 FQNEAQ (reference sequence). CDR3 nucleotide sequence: TGTGCCAGCGGGGGAACTGGCCTCAACTACAATGAGCAGTTCTTC. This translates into CASGGTGLNYNEQFF.

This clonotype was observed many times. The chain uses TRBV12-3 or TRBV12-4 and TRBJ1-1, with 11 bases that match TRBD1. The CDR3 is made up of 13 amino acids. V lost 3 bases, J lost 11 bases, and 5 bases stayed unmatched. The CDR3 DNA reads TGTGCCAGCAGTTTGATGGGACAGGGGGTTGCTTTCTTT. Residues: CASSLMGQGVAFF.

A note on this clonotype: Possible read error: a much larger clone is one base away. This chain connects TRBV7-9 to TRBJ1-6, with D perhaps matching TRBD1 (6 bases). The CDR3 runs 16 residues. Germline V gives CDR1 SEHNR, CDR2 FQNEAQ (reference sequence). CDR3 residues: CASSQDPAGVNSPLHF. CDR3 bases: TGCGCCAGCAGCCAAGATCCCGCAGGGGTCAATTCACCCCTCCACTTT.

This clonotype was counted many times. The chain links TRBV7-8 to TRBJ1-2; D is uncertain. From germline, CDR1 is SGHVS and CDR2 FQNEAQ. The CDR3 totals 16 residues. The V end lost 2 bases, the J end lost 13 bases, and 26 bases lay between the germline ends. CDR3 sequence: CASSLHSYLSRRQITF. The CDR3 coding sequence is TGTGCCAGCAGCTTACACTCGTATTTGTCAAGGCGCCAAATCACCTTC.

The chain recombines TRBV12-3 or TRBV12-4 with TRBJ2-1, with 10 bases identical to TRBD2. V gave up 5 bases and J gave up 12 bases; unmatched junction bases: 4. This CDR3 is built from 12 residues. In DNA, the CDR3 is TGTGCCAGCAGTGGAGCGGGAGGGCTGCAGTTCTTC. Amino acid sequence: CASSGAGGLQFF.

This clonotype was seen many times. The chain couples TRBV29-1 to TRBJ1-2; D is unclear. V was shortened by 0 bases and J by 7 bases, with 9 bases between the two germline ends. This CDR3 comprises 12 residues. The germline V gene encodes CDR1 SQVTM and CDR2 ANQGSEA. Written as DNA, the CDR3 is TGCAGCGTTGAAGATAAGGGCACTGGCTACACCTTC. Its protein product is CSVEDKGTGYTF.

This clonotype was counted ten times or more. DNA of the CDR3: TGTGCCAGCAGCCAAGGGCGCCTAGCGGGCGAGCAGTACTTC. This translates into CASSQGRLAGEQYF. V and J are TRBV4-2 and TRBJ2-7; 8 bases fit TRBD2. The J segment lost 6 bases and the V segment lost 1 base, leaving 5 bases of the junction unmatched. Germline CDR1 reads LGHNA; CDR2 reads YNFKEQ. CDR3 length equals 14 residues.

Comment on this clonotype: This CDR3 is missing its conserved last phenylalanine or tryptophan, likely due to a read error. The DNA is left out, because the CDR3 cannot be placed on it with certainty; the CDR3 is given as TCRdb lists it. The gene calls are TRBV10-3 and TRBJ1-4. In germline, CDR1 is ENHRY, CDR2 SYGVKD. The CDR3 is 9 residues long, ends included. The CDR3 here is CAIREGLPS.

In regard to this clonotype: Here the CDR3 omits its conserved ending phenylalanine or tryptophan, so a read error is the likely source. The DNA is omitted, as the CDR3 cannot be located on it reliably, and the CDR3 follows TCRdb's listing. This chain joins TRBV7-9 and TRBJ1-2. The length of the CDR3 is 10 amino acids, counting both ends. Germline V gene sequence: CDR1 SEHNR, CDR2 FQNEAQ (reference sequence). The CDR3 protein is CASSFKFGVR.

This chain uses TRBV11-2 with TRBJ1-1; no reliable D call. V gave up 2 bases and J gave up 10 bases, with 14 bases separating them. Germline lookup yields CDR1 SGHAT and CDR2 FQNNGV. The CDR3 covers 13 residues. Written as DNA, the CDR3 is TGTGCCAGCAGCTTACTGCGAAGCGGATCAGCTTTCTTT. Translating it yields CASSLLRSGSAFF.

CDR3 sequence reads: CASMRVVRGETQHF. CDR3 sequence (DNA): TGTGCCAGCATGAGGGTTGTCAGGGGGGAGACCCAGCATTTT. The chain carries TRBV6-5 and TRBJ1-5, with 7 nucleotides matching TRBD1. The V gene's germline CDR1 is MNHEY and CDR2 SVGAGI. The CDR3 covers 14 residues. Germline trimming cut 7 bases from V and 11 bases from J; bases unmatched to any gene: 14.

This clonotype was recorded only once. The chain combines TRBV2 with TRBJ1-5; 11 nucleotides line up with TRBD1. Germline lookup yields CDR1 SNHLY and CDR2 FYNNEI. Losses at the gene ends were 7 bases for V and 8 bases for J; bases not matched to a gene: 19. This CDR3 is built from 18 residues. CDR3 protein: CASTRPGGQGEIKEPQHF. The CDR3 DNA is TGTGCCAGCACCAGACCCGGGGGACAGGGGGAGATTAAGGAGCCCCAGCATTTT.

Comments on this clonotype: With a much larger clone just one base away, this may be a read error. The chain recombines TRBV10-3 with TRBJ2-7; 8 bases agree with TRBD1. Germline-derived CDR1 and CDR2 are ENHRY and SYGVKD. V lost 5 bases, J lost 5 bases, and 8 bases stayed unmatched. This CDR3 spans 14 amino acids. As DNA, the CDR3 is TGTGCCATCAGTTACGGGTCAGGGGGCGACGAGCAGTACTTC. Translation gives CAISYGSGGDEQYF.

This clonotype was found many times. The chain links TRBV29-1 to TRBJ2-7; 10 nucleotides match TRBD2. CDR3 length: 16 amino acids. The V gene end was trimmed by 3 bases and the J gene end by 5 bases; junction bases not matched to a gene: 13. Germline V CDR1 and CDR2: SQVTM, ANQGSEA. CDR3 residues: CSVEGSSGSGGDEQYF. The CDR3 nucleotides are TGCAGCGTTGAGGGGAGTAGCGGGAGCGGGGGGGACGAGCAGTACTTC.

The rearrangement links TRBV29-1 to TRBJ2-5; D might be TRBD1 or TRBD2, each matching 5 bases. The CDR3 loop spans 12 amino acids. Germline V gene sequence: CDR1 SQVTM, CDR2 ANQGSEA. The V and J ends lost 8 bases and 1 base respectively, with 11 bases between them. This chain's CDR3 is CSLGDGQETQYF. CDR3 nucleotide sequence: TGCAGCTTGGGGGACGGCCAAGAGACCCAGTACTTC. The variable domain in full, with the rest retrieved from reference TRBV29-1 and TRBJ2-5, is SAVISQKPSRDICQRGTSLTIQCQVDSQVTMMFWYRQQPGQSLTLIATANQGSEATYESGFVIDKFPISRPNLTFSTLTVSNMSPEDSSIYLCSLGDGQETQYFGPGTRLLVL.

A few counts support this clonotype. The CDR3, as DNA: TGTGCCAGTAGCCTACCGGGACATGGGAACAATGAGCAGTTCTTC. Translation gives CASSLPGHGNNEQFF. The chain is built from TRBV19 and TRBJ2-1, with a tentative D call TRBD1 (6 bases). CDR1 is LNHDA and CDR2 is SQIVND in the germline V gene (reference sequence). The CDR3 length is 15 residues. The ends were cut back, 6 bases at V and 5 bases at J, with 17 bases in the middle.

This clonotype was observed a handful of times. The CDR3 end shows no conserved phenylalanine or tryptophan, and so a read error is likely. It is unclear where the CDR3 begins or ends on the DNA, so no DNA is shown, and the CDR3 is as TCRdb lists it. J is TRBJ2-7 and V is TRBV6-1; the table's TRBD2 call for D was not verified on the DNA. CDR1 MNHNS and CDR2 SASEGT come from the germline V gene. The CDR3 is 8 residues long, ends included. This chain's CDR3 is CASSRGLA.

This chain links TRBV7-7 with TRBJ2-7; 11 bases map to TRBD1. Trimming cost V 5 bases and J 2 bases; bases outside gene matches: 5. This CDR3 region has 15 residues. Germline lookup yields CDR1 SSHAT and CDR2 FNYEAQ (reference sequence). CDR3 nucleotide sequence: TGTGCCAGCAGCCCATCGGACAGGGGGCCCTACGAGCAGTACTTC. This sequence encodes CASSPSDRGPYEQYF.

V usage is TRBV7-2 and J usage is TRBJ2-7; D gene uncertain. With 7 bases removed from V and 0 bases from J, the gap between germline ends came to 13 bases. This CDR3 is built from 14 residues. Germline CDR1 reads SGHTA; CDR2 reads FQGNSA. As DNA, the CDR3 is TGTGCCAGCATCACCGGGTCAACCTCCTACGAGCAGTACTTC. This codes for CASITGSTSYEQYF.

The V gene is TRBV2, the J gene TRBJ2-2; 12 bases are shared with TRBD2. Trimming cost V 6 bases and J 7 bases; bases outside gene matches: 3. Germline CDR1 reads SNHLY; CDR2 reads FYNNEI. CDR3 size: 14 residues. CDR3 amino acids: CASRWTSGIGELFF. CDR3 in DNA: TGTGCCAGCAGGTGGACTAGCGGGATCGGGGAGCTGTTTTTT.

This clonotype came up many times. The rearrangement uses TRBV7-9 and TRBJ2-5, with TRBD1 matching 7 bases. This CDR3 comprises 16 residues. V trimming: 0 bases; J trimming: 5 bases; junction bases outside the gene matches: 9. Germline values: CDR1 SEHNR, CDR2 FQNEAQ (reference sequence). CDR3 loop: CASSLAPDRVWETQYF. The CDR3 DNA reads TGTGCCAGCAGCTTAGCCCCCGACAGGGTGTGGGAGACCCAGTACTTC.

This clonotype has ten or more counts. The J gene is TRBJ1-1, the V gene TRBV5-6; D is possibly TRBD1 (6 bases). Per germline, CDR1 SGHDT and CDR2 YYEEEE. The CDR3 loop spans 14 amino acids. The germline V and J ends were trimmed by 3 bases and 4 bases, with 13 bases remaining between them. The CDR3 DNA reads TGTGCCAGCAGCTCACAGGGCCCCGGCACTGAAGCTTTCTTT. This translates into CASSSQGPGTEAFF.

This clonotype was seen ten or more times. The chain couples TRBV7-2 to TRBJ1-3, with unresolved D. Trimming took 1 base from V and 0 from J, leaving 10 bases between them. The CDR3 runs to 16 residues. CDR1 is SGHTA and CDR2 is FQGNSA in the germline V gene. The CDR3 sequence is CASSLGRPGSGNTIYF. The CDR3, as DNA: TGTGCCAGCAGCTTAGGACGACCCGGCTCTGGAAACACCATATATTTT.

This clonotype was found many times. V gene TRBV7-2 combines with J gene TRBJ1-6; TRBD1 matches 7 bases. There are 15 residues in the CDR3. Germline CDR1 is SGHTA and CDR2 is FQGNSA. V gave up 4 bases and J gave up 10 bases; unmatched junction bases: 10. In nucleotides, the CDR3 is TGTGCCAGCAGCTCCTACAGGGGATATGAATCACCCCTCCACTTT. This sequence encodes CASSSYRGYESPLHF.

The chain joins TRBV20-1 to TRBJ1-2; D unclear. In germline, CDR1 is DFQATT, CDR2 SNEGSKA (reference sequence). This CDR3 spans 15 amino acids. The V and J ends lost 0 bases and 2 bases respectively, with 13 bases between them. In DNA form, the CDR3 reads TGCAGTGCTAGAGATCAACAGACCCACAACTATGGCTACACCTTC. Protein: CSARDQQTHNYGYTF.

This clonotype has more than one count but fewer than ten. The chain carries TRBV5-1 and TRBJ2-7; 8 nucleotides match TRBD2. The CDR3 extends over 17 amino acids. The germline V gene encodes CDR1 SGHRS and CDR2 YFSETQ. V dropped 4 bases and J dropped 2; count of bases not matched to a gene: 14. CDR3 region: CASSPQGLAGGPYEQYF. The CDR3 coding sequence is TGCGCCAGCAGCCCCCAGGGGTTGGCGGGAGGACCCTACGAGCAGTACTTC.

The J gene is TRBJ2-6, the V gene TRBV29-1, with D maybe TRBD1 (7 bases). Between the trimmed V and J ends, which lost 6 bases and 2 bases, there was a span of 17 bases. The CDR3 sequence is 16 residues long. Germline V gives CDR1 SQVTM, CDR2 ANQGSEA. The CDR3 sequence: CSVDRAEGPGANVLTF. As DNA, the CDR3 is TGCAGCGTCGACAGGGCGGAGGGCCCTGGGGCCAACGTCCTGACTTTC.